A single T cell receptor (beta chain) is shown here with its context. With a J-beta primer mix and a sample-barcoded 5' primer, a second PCR ran about 7 to 12 cycles. TCRdb ran MiXCR on the 5' RACE reads and lists one entry per CDR3 protein. Altogether more than 900,000 distinct CDR3 sequences are present, almost 30% being singletons, with the ten largest covering roughly 10%. Healthy Caucasian individuals from Russia aged roughly 6 to 100 served as donors. The data were obtained in a study of blood T cells in healthy people across ages. The germline V and J ends were trimmed by 8 bases and 0 bases, with 11 bases remaining between them. Germline CDR1 MDHEN, CDR2 SYDVKM. The CDR3 is 15 amino acids. This same sample was also taken into another study, of T cells of mothers and their children. From that second work: Using the M1S primer, the second PCR added sample barcodes along with 2-4 random nucleotides.

The specimen sequenced was blood. The chain couples TRBV28 to TRBJ2-6; D unclear. This clonotype originated in a woman between 35 and 50 years old in good health. CDR3 protein: CASCSPSSGANVLTF. DNA of the CDR3: TGTGCCAGCTGTTCGCCGAGCTCTGGGGCCAACGTCCTGACTTTC.